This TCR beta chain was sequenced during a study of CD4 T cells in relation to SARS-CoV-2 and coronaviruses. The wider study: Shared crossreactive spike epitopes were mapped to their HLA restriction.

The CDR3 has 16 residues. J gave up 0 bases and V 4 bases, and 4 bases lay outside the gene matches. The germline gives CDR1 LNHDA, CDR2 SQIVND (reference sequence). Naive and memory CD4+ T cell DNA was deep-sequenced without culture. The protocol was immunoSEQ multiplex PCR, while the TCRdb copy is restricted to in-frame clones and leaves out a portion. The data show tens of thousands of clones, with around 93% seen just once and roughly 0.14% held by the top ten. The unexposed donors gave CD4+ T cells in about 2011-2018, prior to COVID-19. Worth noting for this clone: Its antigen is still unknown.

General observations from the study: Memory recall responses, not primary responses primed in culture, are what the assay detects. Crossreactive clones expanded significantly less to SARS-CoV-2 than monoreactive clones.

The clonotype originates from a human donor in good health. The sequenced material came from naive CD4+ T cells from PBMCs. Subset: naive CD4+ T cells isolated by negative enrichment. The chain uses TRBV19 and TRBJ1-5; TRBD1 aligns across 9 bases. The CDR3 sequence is CASSTGTGTSNQPQHF. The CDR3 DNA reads TGTGCCAGTAGTACCGGGACAGGGACTAGCAATCAGCCCCAGCATTTT.